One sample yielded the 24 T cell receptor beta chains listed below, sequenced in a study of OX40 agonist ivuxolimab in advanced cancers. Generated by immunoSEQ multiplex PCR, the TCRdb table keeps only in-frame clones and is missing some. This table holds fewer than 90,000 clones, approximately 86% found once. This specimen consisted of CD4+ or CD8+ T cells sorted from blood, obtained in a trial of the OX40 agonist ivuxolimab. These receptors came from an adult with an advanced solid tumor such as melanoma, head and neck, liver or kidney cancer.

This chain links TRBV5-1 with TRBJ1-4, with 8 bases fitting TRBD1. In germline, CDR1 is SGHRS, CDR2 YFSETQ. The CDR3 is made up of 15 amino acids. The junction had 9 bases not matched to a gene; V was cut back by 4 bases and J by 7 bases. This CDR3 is CASSRDTGGGEKLFF. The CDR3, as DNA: TGCGCCAGCAGCCGAGACACAGGGGGTGGTGAAAAACTGTTTTTT.

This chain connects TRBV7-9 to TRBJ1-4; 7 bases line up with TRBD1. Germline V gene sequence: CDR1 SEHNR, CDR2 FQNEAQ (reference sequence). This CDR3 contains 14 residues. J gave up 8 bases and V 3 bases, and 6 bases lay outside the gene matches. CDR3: CASSFGQEIEKLFF. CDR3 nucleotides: TGTGCCAGCAGCTTCGGACAGGAAATCGAAAAACTGTTTTTT.

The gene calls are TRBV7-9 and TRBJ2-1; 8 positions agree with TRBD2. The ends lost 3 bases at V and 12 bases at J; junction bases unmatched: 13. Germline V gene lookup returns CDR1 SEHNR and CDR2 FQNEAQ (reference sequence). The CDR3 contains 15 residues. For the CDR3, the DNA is TGTGCCAGCAGCTTTGGGGGGAAGCGGGAGTTAAGGCAGTTCTTC. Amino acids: CASSFGGKRELRQFF.

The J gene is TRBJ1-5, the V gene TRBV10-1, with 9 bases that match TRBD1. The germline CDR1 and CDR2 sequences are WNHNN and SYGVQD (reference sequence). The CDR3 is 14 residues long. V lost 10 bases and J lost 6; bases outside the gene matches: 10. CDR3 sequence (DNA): TGCGCCACCCTCCCCCGACAGGGGGTTCAGCCCCAGCATTTT. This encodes CATLPRQGVQPQHF.

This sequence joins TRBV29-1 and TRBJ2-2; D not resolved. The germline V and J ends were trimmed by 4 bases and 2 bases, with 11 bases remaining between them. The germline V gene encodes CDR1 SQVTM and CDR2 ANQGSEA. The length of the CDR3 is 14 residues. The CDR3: CSVVARANTGELFF. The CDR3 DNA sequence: TGCAGCGTTGTGGCCAGAGCCAACACCGGGGAGCTGTTTTTT.

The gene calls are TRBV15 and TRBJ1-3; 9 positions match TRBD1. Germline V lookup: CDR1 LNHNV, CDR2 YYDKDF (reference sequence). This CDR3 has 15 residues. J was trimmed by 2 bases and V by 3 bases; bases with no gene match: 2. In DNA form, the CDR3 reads TGTGCCACCAGCAGGCGGACAGGGGCTGGAAACACCATATATTTT. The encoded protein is CATSRRTGAGNTIYF.

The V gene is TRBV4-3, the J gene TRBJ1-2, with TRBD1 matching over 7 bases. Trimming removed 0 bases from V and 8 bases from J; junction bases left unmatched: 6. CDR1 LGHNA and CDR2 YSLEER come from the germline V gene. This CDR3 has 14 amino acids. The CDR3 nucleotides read TGCGCCAGCAGCCAAGACGACAGGGCGGGGGGCTACACCTTC. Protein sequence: CASSQDDRAGGYTF.

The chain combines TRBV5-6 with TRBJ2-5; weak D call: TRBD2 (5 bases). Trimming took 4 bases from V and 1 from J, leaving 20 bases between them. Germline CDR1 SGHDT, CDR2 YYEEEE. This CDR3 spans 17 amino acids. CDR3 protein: CASSRRRGSGSQETQYF. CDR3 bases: TGTGCCAGCAGCCGACGCCGGGGATCCGGTTCCCAAGAGACCCAGTACTTC.

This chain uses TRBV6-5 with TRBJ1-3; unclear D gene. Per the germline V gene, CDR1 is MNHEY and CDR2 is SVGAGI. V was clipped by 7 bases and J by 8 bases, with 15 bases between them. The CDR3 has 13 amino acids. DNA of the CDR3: TGTGCCAGCACCAAAGGGAGGATAGACACCATATATTTT. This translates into CASTKGRIDTIYF.

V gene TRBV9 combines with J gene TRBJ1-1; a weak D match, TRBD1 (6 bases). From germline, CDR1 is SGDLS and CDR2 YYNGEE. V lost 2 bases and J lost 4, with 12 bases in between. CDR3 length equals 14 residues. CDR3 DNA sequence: TGTGCCAGCAGCGTCGGGGGCGGTGTCACTGAAGCTTTCTTT. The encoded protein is CASSVGGGVTEAFF.

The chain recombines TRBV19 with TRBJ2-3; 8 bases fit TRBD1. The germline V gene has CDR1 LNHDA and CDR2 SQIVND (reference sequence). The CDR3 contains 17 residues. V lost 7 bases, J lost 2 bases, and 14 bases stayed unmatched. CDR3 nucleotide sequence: TGTGCCAGTACTTCAGGGGGCGCCGCTGTACTCACAGATACGCAGTATTTT. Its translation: CASTSGGAAVLTDTQYF. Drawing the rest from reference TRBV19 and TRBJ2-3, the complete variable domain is DGGITQSPKYLFRKEGQNVTLSCEQNLNHDAMYWYRQDPGQGLRLIYYSQIVNDFQKGDIAEGYSVSREKKESFPLTVTSAQKNPTAFYLCASTSGGAAVLTDTQYFGPGTRLTVL.

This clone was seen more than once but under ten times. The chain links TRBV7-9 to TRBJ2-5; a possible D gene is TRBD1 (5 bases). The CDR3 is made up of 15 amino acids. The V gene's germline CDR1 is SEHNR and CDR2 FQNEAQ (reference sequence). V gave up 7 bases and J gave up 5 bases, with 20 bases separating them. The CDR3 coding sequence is TGTGCCAGCAATACTGGGGCCAGGGAAGGCGAGACCCAGTACTTC. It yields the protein CASNTGAREGETQYF.

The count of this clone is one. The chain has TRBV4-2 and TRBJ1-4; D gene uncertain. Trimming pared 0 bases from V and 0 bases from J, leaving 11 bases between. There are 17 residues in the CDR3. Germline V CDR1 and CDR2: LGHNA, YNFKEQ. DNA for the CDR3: TGTGCCAGCAGCCAAGAGATTTATGGAGCAACTAATGAAAAACTGTTTTTT. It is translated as CASSQEIYGATNEKLFF.

The CDR3, as DNA: TGTGCCAGCAGCGTAGCTCAGCGGGAGTCCTACAATGAGCAGTTCTTC. It is translated as CASSVAQRESYNEQFF. The rearrangement joins TRBV9 to TRBJ2-1, with 8 bases aligning to TRBD2. The junction had 3 bases not matched to a gene; V was cut back by 0 bases and J by 1 base. From germline, CDR1 is SGDLS and CDR2 YYNGEE. The CDR3 has 16 residues. Combining the CDR3 with reference TRBV9 and TRBJ2-1 gives the whole variable domain DSGVTQTPKHLITATGQRVTLRCSPRSGDLSVYWYQQSLDQGLQFLIQYYNGEERAKGNILERFSAQQFPDLHSELNLSSLELGDSALYFCASSVAQRESYNEQFFGPGTRLTVL.

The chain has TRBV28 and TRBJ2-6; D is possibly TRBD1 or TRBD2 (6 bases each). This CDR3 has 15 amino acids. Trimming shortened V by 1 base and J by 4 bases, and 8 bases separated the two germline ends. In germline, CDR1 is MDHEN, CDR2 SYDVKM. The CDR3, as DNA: TGTGCCAGCAGTTTATCGGGGGCGGGGGCCAACGTCCTGACTTTC. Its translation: CASSLSGAGANVLTF.

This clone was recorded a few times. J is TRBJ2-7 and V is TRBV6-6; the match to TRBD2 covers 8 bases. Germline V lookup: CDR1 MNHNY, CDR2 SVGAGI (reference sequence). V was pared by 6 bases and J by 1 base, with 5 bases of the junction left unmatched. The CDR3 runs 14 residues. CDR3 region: CASRKLAESYEQYF. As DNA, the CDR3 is TGTGCCAGCAGGAAACTAGCGGAGTCCTACGAGCAGTACTTC.

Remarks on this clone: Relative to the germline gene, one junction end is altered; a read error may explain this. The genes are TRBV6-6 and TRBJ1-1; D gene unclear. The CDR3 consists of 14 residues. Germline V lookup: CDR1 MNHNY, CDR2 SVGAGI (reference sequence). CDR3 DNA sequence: TGTGCCAGCAGTTACCGTGGAGGTTATGAATCTAAGGTCTTT. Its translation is CASSYRGGYESKVF.

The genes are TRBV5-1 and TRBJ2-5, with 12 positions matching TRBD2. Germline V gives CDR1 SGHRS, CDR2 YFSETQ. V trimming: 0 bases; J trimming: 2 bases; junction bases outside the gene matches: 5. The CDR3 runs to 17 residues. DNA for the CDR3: TGCGCCAGCAGCTTGGCCGGGCTAGCGGGGGGGCAAGAGACCCAGTACTTC. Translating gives CASSLAGLAGGQETQYF.

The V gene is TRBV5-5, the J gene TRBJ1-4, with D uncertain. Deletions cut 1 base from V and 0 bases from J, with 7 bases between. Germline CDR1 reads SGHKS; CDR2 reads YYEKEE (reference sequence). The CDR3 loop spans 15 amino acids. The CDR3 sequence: CASSLRQATNEKLFF. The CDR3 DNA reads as TGTGCCAGCAGCTTGAGGCAGGCAACTAATGAAAAACTGTTTTTT.

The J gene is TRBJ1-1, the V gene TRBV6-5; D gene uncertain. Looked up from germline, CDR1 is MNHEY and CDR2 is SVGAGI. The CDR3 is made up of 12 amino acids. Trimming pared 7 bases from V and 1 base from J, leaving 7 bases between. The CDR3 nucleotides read TGTGCCAGCAACAAGGGGAACACTGAAGCTTTCTTT. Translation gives CASNKGNTEAFF.

CDR3 region: CASSNRDFEQYF. The CDR3 coding sequence is TGTGCCAGCAGTAACAGGGACTTCGAGCAGTACTTC. The gene calls are TRBV6-5 and TRBJ2-7; D may be TRBD1 or TRBD2 (6 bases each). The ends were cut back, 5 bases at V and 6 bases at J, with 11 bases in the middle. Germline V gene lookup returns CDR1 MNHEY and CDR2 SVGAGI. This CDR3 comprises 12 residues.

The CDR3 nucleotides are TGTGCCACCCTGGGCAGGGGGGGTCAGCCCCAGCATTTT. As protein: CATLGRGGQPQHF. The chain recombines TRBV6-1 with TRBJ1-5, with 7 bases identical to TRBD1. J was trimmed by 6 bases and V by 10 bases; bases with no gene match: 9. This CDR3 region has 13 residues. In germline, CDR1 is MNHNS, CDR2 SASEGT.

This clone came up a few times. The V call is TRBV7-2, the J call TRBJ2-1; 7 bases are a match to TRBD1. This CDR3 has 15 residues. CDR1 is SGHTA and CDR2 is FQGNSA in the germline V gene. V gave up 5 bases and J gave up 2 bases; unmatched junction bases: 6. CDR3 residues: CASSEMGQTYNEQFF. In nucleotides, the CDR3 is TGTGCCAGCAGCGAGATGGGACAGACCTACAATGAGCAGTTCTTC.

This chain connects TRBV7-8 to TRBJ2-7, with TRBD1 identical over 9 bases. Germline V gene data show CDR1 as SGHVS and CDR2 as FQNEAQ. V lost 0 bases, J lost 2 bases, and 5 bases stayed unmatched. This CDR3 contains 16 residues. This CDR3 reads CASSLAPGTGPYEQYF. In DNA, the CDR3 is TGTGCCAGCAGCTTAGCCCCCGGGACAGGGCCCTACGAGCAGTACTTC.